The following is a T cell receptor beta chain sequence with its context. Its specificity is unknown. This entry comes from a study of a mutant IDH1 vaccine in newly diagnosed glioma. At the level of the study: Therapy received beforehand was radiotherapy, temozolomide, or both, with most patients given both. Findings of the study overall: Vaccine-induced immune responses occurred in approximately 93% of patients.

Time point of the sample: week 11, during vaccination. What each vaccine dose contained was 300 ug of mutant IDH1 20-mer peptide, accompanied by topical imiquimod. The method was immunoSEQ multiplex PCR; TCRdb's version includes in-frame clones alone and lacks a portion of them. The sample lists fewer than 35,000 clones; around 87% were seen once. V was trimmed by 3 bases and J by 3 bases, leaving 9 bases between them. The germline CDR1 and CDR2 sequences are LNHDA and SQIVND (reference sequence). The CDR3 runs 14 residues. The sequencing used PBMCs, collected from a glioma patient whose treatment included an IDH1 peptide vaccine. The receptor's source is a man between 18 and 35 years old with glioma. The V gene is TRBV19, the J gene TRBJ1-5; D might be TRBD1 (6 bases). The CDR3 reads CASSMGTHNQPQHF. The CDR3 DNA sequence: TGTGCCAGTAGTATGGGGACACACAATCAGCCCCAGCATTTT.